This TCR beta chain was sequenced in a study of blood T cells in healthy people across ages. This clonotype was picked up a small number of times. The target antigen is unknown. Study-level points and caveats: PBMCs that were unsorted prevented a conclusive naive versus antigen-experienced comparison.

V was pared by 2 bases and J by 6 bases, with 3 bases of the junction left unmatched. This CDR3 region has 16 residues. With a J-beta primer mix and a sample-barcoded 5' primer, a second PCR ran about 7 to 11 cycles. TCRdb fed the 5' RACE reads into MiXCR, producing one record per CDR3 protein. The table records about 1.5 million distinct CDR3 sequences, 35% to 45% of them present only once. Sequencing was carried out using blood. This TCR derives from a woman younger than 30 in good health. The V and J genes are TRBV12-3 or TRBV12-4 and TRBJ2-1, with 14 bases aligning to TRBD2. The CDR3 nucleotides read TGTGCCAGCAGTTTACTTGGACTAGCGGGAGGCAATGAGCAGTTCTTC. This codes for CASSLLGLAGGNEQFF.